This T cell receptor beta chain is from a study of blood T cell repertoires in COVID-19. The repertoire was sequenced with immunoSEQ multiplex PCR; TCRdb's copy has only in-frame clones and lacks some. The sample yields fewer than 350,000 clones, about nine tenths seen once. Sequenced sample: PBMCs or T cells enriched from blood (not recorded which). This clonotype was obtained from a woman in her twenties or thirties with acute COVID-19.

DNA for the CDR3: TGTGCCAGCAGTGACTTAGACGGCCAGGGGCCCCAGCATTTT. This translates into CASSDLDGQGPQHF. The chain is built from TRBV25-1 and TRBJ1-5; D may be TRBD1 (5 bases). Germline V gene sequence: CDR1 MGHDK, CDR2 SYGVNS. V was shortened by 3 bases and J by 9 bases, with 15 bases between the two germline ends. This CDR3 contains 14 residues.